This T cell receptor (beta chain) was sequenced in a study of Graves' ophthalmopathy and Graves' hyperthyroidism. Points from the study as a whole: Detection in blood was also observed for most expanded thyroid clonotypes above 0.001 frequency.

With V trimmed by 4 bases and J by 5 bases, 4 bases remained unmatched. Germline V CDR1 and CDR2: SEHNR, FQNEAQ (reference sequence). The CDR3 length is 14 residues. Patients were diagnosed from clinical symptoms, serum thyroxine, TRAb, thyroid ultrasound and orbital computed tomography. RNA transcripts were the template, and TCR beta CDR3 regions were amplified from them. First-round RT-PCR relied on HTBI primers, and a second-round multiplex PCR came next. TCRdb fed the multiplex PCR reads into MiXCR, producing one record per CDR3 protein. The table records roughly 1.1 million distinct CDR3 sequences, around a third of them present only once. Comment on this clonotype: The antigen is not known.

V and J are TRBV7-9 and TRBJ2-3, with 9 bases lining up with TRBD1. The source material was peripheral blood or thyroid tissue (not recorded which). The receptor's source is an adult man with Graves' hyperthyroidism. CDR3 region: CASSWDREGDTQYF. CDR3 DNA sequence: TGTGCCAGCAGCTGGGACAGGGAGGGAGATACGCAGTATTTT.